Listed below are T cell receptor beta chains from one sample, sequenced in a study of blood T cell repertoires in COVID-19. Assay used: immunoSEQ multiplex PCR; TCRdb lists only in-frame clones, some missing. Seen here are roughly 28,000 clones, roughly 90% observed once, and the top ten hold roughly 2.8%. The sequenced material came from peripheral blood. The receptors were gathered from a human donor in a cohort sampled during active COVID-19. The CDR3 runs from the conserved cysteine through the conserved F or W. D genes are given only for firm matches. Part of the rows lack a size; the others show once, few, many or a class for expanded clones.

size	D	length	V	J	CDR3	DNA
NA	TRBD2	16	TRBV3-1/TRBV3-2	TRBJ2-1	CASSQDIAGVYNEQFF	TGTGCCAGCAGCCAAGATATAGCGGGGGTGTACAATGAGCAGTTCTTC
NA	NA	14	TRBV30	TRBJ2-2	CAWSVSVNAGELFF	TGTGCCTGGAGTGTAAGCGTGAACGCCGGGGAGCTGTTTTTT
NA	NA	15	TRBV19	TRBJ2-1	CASSIAGESYNEQFF	TGTGCCAGTAGTATAGCAGGGGAGTCTTACAATGAGCAGTTCTTC
NA	TRBD2	17	TRBV7-2	TRBJ2-2	CASSLLSSGGWIGELFF	TGTGCCAGCAGCTTACTTTCTAGCGGGGGGTGGATCGGGGAGCTGTTTTTT
once	NA	11	TRBV29-1	TRBJ2-7	CSSRGLYEQYF	TGCAGCTCTAGAGGGCTCTACGAGCAGTACTTC
NA	NA	13	TRBV30	TRBJ2-1	CAWSVQGGNEQFF	TGTGCCTGGAGTGTACAGGGGGGGAATGAGCAGTTCTTC
NA	TRBD1	15	TRBV6-5	TRBJ1-6	CASSYGTDGNSPLHF	TGTGCCAGCAGTTACGGGACAGACGGCAATTCACCCCTCCACTTT
NA	NA	12	TRBV23-1	TRBJ2-5	CASSGGRETQYF	TGCGCCAGCTCGGGGGGCCGCGAGACCCAGTACTTC
NA	NA	17	TRBV10-2	TRBJ2-1	CASSEYVGQQDNNEQFF	TGCGCCAGCAGTGAGTATGTAGGACAGCAAGACAACAATGAGCAGTTCTTC
NA	NA	14	TRBV6-5	TRBJ2-7	CASSSSPETREQYF	TGTGCCAGCAGTTCTTCACCTGAGACGCGGGAGCAGTACTTC
NA	TRBD1	16	TRBV5-6	TRBJ1-1	CASSLGPRGPGTEAFF	TGTGCCAGCAGCTTGGGTCCGAGGGGGCCTGGCACTGAAGCTTTCTTT
NA	NA	16	TRBV5-1	TRBJ2-1	CASSLVVGEVSNEQFF	TGCGCCAGCAGCTTGGTGGTGGGGGAGGTAAGCAATGAGCAGTTCTTC
NA	TRBD1	15	TRBV28	TRBJ1-1	CASSPPADRRTEAFF	TGTGCCAGCAGTCCCCCCGCGGACAGGAGGACTGAAGCTTTCTTT
NA	TRBD1	14	TRBV5-1	TRBJ1-1	CASSLEQGDTEAFF	TGCGCCAGCAGCCTCGAGCAGGGGGACACTGAAGCTTTCTTT
NA	TRBD1	13	TRBV7-9	TRBJ1-1	CASRTGANTEAFF	TGTGCCAGCAGAACAGGGGCGAACACTGAAGCTTTCTTT
NA	NA	14	TRBV25-1	TRBJ2-5	CASSEFTGTETQYF	TGTGCCAGCAGTGAATTCACAGGGACGGAGACCCAGTACTTC
NA	TRBD1	15	TRBV28	TRBJ1-6	CASRIGTGGYSPLHF	TGTGCCAGCAGAATCGGGACAGGGGGTTATTCACCCCTCCACTTT
NA	NA	17	TRBV5-1	TRBJ1-1	CASSLEGSGPLNTEAFF	TGCGCCAGCAGCTTGGAAGGGAGTGGGCCGTTGAACACTGAAGCTTTCTTT
NA	NA	15	TRBV28	TRBJ2-7	CASSLHQPGVYEQYF	TGTGCCAGCAGTTTACATCAGCCGGGGGTCTACGAGCAGTACTTC
NA	NA	14	TRBV18	TRBJ2-1	CASSPALVRNEQFF	TGTGCCAGCTCACCAGCACTAGTGCGTAATGAGCAGTTCTTC
NA	NA	14	TRBV30	TRBJ1-6	CAHGGRTYNSPLHF	TGTGCCCACGGGGGAAGGACCTATAATTCACCCCTCCACTTT
NA	NA	15	TRBV28	TRBJ1-1	CASTPGQGLQAEAFF	TGTGCCAGCACCCCCGGGCAGGGGCTCCAGGCAGAAGCTTTCTTT
once	NA	16	TRBV25-1	TRBJ2-5	CASSFGRVVVEETQYF	TGTGCCAGCAGTTTTGGCAGGGTAGTCGTTGAAGAGACCCAGTACTTC
NA	NA	11	TRBV20-1	TRBJ2-2	CSAPYAGELFF	TGCAGTGCCCCCTACGCCGGGGAGCTGTTTTTT
NA	NA	16	TRBV5-1	TRBJ2-2	CASSWGDRWNTGELFF	TGCGCCAGCAGCTGGGGGGACAGATGGAACACCGGGGAGCTGTTTTTT
NA	NA	12	TRBV2	TRBJ1-4	CASSQRQEKLFF	TGTGCCAGCAGTCAAAGACAGGAAAAACTGTTTTTT
NA	NA	14	TRBV2	TRBJ2-1	CASRNRGSLAEQFF	TGTGCCAGCAGAAACCGAGGGAGTTTAGCTGAGCAGTTCTTC
once	TRBD2	15	TRBV7-3	TRBJ2-2	CASRPLAGTTGELFF	TGTGCCAGCAGGCCACTAGCGGGAACGACCGGGGAGCTGTTTTTT
NA	TRBD2	17	TRBV4-2	TRBJ2-5	CASSQVLAGGSQETQYF	TGTGCCAGCAGCCAAGTACTAGCGGGGGGATCCCAAGAGACCCAGTACTTC
once	NA	12	TRBV12-3/TRBV12-4	TRBJ1-2	CASSLVSYGYTF	TGTGCCAGCAGTTTAGTCAGCTATGGCTACACCTTC
NA	NA	16	TRBV7-9	TRBJ2-3	CASSLGVDWAADTQYF	TGTGCCAGCAGCTTGGGAGTGGATTGGGCAGCAGATACGCAGTATTTT
NA	NA	13	TRBV7-9	TRBJ2-1	CASSLDPGVEQFF	TGTGCCAGCAGCTTAGACCCCGGGGTCGAGCAGTTCTTC
NA	NA	12	TRBV7-9	TRBJ2-7	CASSQDTHEQYF	TGTGCCAGCAGCCAGGACACCCACGAGCAGTACTTC
NA	TRBD1	17	TRBV18	TRBJ2-1	CASSMNTGQEGGNEQFF	TGTGCCAGCTCCATGAATACGGGACAGGAGGGTGGCAATGAGCAGTTCTTC
NA	NA	13	TRBV3-1/TRBV3-2	TRBJ2-3	CASSQTRRDTQYF	TGTGCCAGCAGCCAAACGAGGAGGGATACGCAGTATTTT
NA	TRBD2	14	TRBV5-1	TRBJ2-2	CASSGTSITGELFF	TGCGCCAGCAGCGGGACTAGTATCACCGGGGAGCTGTTTTTT
NA	NA	14	TRBV6-5	TRBJ1-2	CASSYSLRDYGYTF	TGTGCCAGCAGTTACTCTCTCAGGGACTATGGCTACACCTTC
NA	NA	12	TRBV14	TRBJ2-7	CASSQGRGEQYF	TGTGCCAGCAGCCAGGGTCGGGGCGAGCAGTACTTC
NA	TRBD2	14	TRBV19	TRBJ2-1	CASSSGLVGGEQFF	TGTGCCAGTAGTTCCGGACTCGTCGGGGGGGAGCAGTTCTTC
NA	TRBD1	15	TRBV6-6	TRBJ1-1	CASRFQGALNTEAFF	TGTGCCAGCAGGTTTCAGGGGGCCCTGAACACTGAAGCTTTCTTT
NA	TRBD1	18	TRBV9	TRBJ1-6	CASSVGSGGQSNNSPLHF	TGTGCCAGCAGCGTAGGAAGCGGGGGACAGTCCAATAATTCACCCCTCCACTTT
NA	NA	16	TRBV7-9	TRBJ1-3	CASSLVAAGAGNTIYF	TGTGCCAGCAGCTTAGTCGCGGCAGGGGCTGGAAACACCATATATTTT
NA	NA	14	TRBV11-2	TRBJ1-1	CASSLEGRNTEAFF	TGTGCCAGCAGCTTAGAGGGGAGGAACACTGAAGCTTTCTTT
NA	TRBD2	15	TRBV5-4	TRBJ2-1	CASSLTSGKFNEQFF	TGTGCCAGCAGCTTGACTAGCGGGAAATTCAATGAGCAGTTCTTC
NA	NA	13	TRBV11-2	TRBJ1-6	CASSLEGVGKFHF	TGTGCCAGCAGCTTGGAGGGTGTGGGGAAATTCCACTTT
NA	NA	14	TRBV25-1	TRBJ1-1	CASSEYMWATEAFF	TGTGCCAGCAGTGAATATATGTGGGCCACTGAAGCTTTCTTT
few	NA	13	TRBV6-6	TRBJ1-1	CASSGGENTEAFF	TGTGCCAGCAGTGGGGGGGAGAACACTGAAGCTTTCTTT
NA	NA	13	TRBV18	TRBJ1-1	CASSPSSTGEAFF	TGTGCCAGCTCACCGAGTAGTACGGGGGAGGCTTTCTTT